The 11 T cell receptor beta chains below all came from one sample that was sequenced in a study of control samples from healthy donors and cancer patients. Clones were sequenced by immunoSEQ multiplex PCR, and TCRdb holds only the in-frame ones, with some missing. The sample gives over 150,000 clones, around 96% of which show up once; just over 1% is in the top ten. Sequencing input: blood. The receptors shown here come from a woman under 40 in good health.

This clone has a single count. As DNA, the CDR3 is TGTGCCAGTAGAGAGATGGACAGACGGCATGAAAAACTGTTTTTT. As protein: CASREMDRRHEKLFF. The chain carries TRBV19 and TRBJ1-4; D might be TRBD1 (6 bases). Germline CDR1 LNHDA, CDR2 SQIVND (reference sequence). The CDR3 consists of 15 residues. Between the trimmed V and J ends, which lost 6 bases and 6 bases, there was a span of 17 bases. The entire variable domain, with the rest obtained from reference TRBV19 and TRBJ1-4, is as follows: DGGITQSPKYLFRKEGQNVTLSCEQNLNHDAMYWYRQDPGQGLRLIYYSQIVNDFQKGDIAEGYSVSREKKESFPLTVTSAQKNPTAFYLCASREMDRRHEKLFFGSGTQLSVL.

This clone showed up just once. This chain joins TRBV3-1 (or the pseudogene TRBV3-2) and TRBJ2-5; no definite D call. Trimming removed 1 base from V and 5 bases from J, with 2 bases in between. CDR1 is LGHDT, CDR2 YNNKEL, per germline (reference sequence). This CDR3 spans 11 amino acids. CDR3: CASSQAETQYF. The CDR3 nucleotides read TGTGCCAGCAGCCAAGCCGAGACCCAGTACTTC.

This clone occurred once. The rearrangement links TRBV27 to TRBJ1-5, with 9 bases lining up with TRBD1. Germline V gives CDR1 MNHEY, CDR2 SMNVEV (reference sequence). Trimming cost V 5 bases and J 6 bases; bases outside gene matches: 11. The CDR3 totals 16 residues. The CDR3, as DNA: TGTGCCAGCAGTCCACGACAGGGGGGGGTAGTTCAGCCCCAGCATTTT. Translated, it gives CASSPRQGGVVQPQHF.

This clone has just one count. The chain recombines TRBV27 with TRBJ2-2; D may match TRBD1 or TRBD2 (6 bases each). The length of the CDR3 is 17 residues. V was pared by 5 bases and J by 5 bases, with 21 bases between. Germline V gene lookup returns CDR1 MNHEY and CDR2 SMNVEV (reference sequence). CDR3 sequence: CASSGGTPVGNTGELFF. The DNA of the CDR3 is TGTGCCAGCAGTGGCGGGACACCGGTGGGGAATACCGGGGAGCTGTTTTTT.

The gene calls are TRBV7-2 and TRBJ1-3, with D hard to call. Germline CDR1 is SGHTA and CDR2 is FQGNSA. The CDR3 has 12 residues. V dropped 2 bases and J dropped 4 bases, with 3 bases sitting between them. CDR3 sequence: CASSLMGNTIYF. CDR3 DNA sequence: TGTGCCAGCAGCTTAATGGGAAACACCATATATTTT.

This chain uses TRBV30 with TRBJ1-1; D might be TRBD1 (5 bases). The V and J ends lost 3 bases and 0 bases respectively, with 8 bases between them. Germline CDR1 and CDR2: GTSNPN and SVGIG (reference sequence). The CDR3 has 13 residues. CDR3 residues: CAWSGQMNTEAFF. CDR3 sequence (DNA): TGTGCCTGGAGCGGACAAATGAACACTGAAGCTTTCTTT. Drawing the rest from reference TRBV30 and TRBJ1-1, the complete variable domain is SQTIHQWPATLVQPVGSPLSLECTVEGTSNPNLYWYRQAAGRGLQLLFYSVGIGQISSEVPQNLSASRPQDRQFILSSKKLLLSDSGFYLCAWSGQMNTEAFFGQGTRLTVV.

CDR3 DNA sequence: TGCGCCAGCAGCCTAGCGGGAGACTACGAGCAGTACTTC. This encodes CASSLAGDYEQYF. The chain employs TRBV4-1 and TRBJ2-7; 9 positions match TRBD2. V shed 4 bases, J shed 3 bases, and the junction held 1 base outside the gene matches. Germline values: CDR1 MGHRA, CDR2 YSYEKL. The CDR3 is 13 amino acids.

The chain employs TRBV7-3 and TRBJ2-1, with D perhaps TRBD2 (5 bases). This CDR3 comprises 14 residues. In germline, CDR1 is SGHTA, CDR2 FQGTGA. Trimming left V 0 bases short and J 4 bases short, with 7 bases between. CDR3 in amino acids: CASSLTSGYNEQFF. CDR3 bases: TGTGCCAGCAGCTTAACTTCGGGGTACAATGAGCAGTTCTTC.

The CDR3 DNA reads as TGTGCCAGCAGTCCCGGGACAGATAATGAAAAACTGTTTTTT. Its translation is CASSPGTDNEKLFF. The chain links TRBV27 to TRBJ1-4, with 7 nucleotides matching TRBD1. The V segment lost 5 bases and the J segment 4 bases; nucleotides outside the gene matches: 4. The germline V gene encodes CDR1 MNHEY and CDR2 SMNVEV (reference sequence). This CDR3 spans 14 amino acids.

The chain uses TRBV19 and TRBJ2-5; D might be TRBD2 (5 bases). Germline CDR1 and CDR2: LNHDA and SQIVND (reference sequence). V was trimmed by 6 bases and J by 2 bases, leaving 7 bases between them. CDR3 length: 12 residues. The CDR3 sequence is CASSQRQETQYF. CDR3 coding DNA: TGTGCCAGTAGCCAGCGGCAAGAGACCCAGTACTTC.

Here the CDR3 DNA reads TGTGCCAGCAGCCAAGATAGACAGTTAGCCTACGAGCAGTACTTC. The encoded protein is CASSQDRQLAYEQYF. J is TRBJ2-7 and V is TRBV4-2, with a tentative D call TRBD1 (5 bases). Germline-derived CDR1 and CDR2 are LGHNA and YNFKEQ. V gave up 0 bases and J gave up 2 bases, with 11 bases separating them. The CDR3 totals 15 residues.